Below, 32 T cell receptor beta chains from the same sample are listed, as sequenced in a study of blood T cell repertoires in COVID-19. Profiled with immunoSEQ multiplex PCR; TCRdb holds only in-frame clones, not every one. The table lists approximately 220,000 clones, over 70% of them singletons. Sequencing input: peripheral blood. The source of these receptors is a woman of 80 years or more with acute or convalescent COVID-19.

This clone has a handful of counts. The chain has TRBV7-9 and TRBJ1-3; D might be TRBD1 (6 bases). Germline lookup yields CDR1 SEHNR and CDR2 FQNEAQ (reference sequence). CDR3 length equals 17 residues. The germline V and J ends were trimmed by 5 bases and 0 bases, with 17 bases remaining between them. For the CDR3, the DNA is TGTGCCAGCAGCCCCCTGACAGGTACCTTCTCTGGAAACACCATATATTTT. It is translated as CASSPLTGTFSGNTIYF.

The table lists this clone with a count of one. The gene calls are TRBV24-1 and TRBJ1-2, with D possibly TRBD1 on 5 matching bases. The CDR3 is made up of 14 amino acids. V was cut by 7 bases and J by 4 bases, with 15 bases left in between. The germline gives CDR1 KGHDR, CDR2 SFDVKD. The CDR3 DNA follows: TGTGCCACCAGCCGGGCAGGGTTTGGCTATGGCTACACCTTC. It is translated as CATSRAGFGYGYTF.

In its sample, this clone was seen a few times. The chain has TRBV3-1 (or the pseudogene TRBV3-2) and TRBJ1-4, with D perhaps matching TRBD1 (6 bases). Germline V CDR1 and CDR2: LGHDT, YNNKEL (reference sequence). The V and J ends lost 4 bases and 7 bases respectively, with 16 bases between them. The CDR3 is 15 residues long. The CDR3 is CASSRGGVEAEKLFF. The CDR3 DNA reads TGTGCCAGCAGCCGCGGGGGCGTCGAGGCTGAAAAACTGTTTTTT.

The gene calls are TRBV11-2 and TRBJ2-7; 10 positions match TRBD2. After removal of 5 bases from V and 7 bases from J, the junction contained 11 bases not matched to a gene. The CDR3 has 15 residues. CDR1 and CDR2 from the germline V gene are SGHAT and FQNNGV. CDR3 in DNA: TGTGCCAGCAGCCCATTAGCGGGAGGTTTTGGGGAGCAGTACTTC. This translates into CASSPLAGGFGEQYF.

The chain joins TRBV4-1 to TRBJ2-3, with 7 positions matching TRBD2. The V gene's germline CDR1 is MGHRA and CDR2 YSYEKL. This CDR3 has 16 amino acids. The V segment lost 4 bases and the J segment 2 bases; nucleotides outside the gene matches: 9. DNA for the CDR3: TGCGCCAGCAGCCCAGTTGGGACTACGATCACAGATACGCAGTATTTT. This sequence encodes CASSPVGTTITDTQYF.

The V and J genes are TRBV9 and TRBJ1-2, with TRBD1 matching 9 bases. CDR3 length: 16 residues. The V gene end was trimmed by 2 bases and the J gene end by 8 bases; junction bases not matched to a gene: 13. The V gene's germline CDR1 is SGDLS and CDR2 YYNGEE. Here the CDR3 DNA reads TGTGCCAGCAGCGTCCATCCCGGGACAGGGACAATAGGCTACACCTTC. Translating gives CASSVHPGTGTIGYTF.

The chain employs TRBV2 and TRBJ1-2; TRBD1 agrees at 9 bases. CDR3 size: 19 residues. J was trimmed by 0 bases and V by 0 bases; bases with no gene match: 11. Germline V gene data show CDR1 as SNHLY and CDR2 as FYNNEI. CDR3 sequence reads: CASSEALLLGQGPNYGYTF. The CDR3 DNA reads TGTGCCAGCAGTGAAGCGCTTCTTTTGGGACAGGGACCTAACTATGGCTACACCTTC.

The genes are TRBV5-1 and TRBJ2-1; D is possibly TRBD1 (5 bases). Per germline, CDR1 SGHRS and CDR2 YFSETQ. The CDR3 covers 16 residues. V lost 0 bases to trimming and J lost 3 bases, with 13 bases between them. In DNA form, the CDR3 reads TGCGCCAGCAGCTTGGGACAGTCTCCGGTCTACAATGAGCAGTTCTTC. Its protein product is CASSLGQSPVYNEQFF.

The rearrangement joins TRBV5-1 to TRBJ2-3; a weak D match, TRBD1 (6 bases). V lost 4 bases and J lost 4, with 16 bases in between. Per germline, CDR1 SGHRS and CDR2 YFSETQ. The CDR3 covers 15 residues. CDR3 in DNA: TGCGCCAGCAGCCCCCAGGGGACGGGCGCAGATACGCAGTATTTT. Its protein is CASSPQGTGADTQYF.

This clone was seen a handful of times. J is TRBJ1-4 and V is TRBV19; D uncertain. Trimming shortened V by 3 bases and J by 8 bases, and 16 bases separated the two germline ends. The CDR3 contains 15 residues. CDR1 LNHDA and CDR2 SQIVND come from the germline V gene (reference sequence). The chain's CDR3 is CASSIAAKRIEKLFF. CDR3 bases: TGTGCCAGTAGTATTGCGGCCAAAAGAATAGAAAAACTGTTTTTT.

The rearrangement links TRBV5-4 to TRBJ2-5; 8 bases match TRBD2. The length of the CDR3 is 15 residues. Germline-derived CDR1 and CDR2 are SGHNT and YYREEE (reference sequence). The V segment lost 4 bases and the J segment 2 bases; nucleotides outside the gene matches: 7. The CDR3 region is CASSPGGLAQETQYF. The CDR3 DNA follows: TGTGCCAGCAGCCCGGGGGGGCTAGCTCAAGAGACCCAGTACTTC.

The genes are TRBV6-5 and TRBJ1-2, with a possible D match to TRBD1 (6 bases). CDR1 and CDR2 from the germline V gene are MNHEY and SVGAGI. The V end was cut by 0 bases, the J end by 2 bases, with 10 bases between. The CDR3 runs 15 residues. As DNA, the CDR3 is TGTGCCAGCAGTTACTCGCAGGGGCCCAACTATGGCTACACCTTC. Translation: CASSYSQGPNYGYTF.

The V call is TRBV19, the J call TRBJ1-2; TRBD1 might be the D (5 bases). CDR1 is LNHDA, CDR2 SQIVND, per germline (reference sequence). V lost 7 bases to trimming and J lost 10 bases, with 16 bases between them. CDR3 length: 12 amino acids. The CDR3 protein is CASITPTAHYTF. The CDR3 DNA follows: TGTGCCAGTATTACTCCGACAGCGCACTACACCTTC.

The V gene is TRBV7-6, the J gene TRBJ2-2, with D perhaps TRBD2 (6 bases). The CDR3 runs to 18 residues. The germline V gene has CDR1 SGHVS and CDR2 FNYEAQ. The ends were cut back, 3 bases at V and 2 bases at J, with 19 bases in the middle. The CDR3, as DNA: TGTGCCAGCAGCTTTCTAAGGGTTGGCGGGACCAACACCGGGGAGCTGTTTTTT. It is translated as CASSFLRVGGTNTGELFF.

V and J are TRBV9 and TRBJ2-1; a possible D gene is TRBD2 (6 bases). The germline gives CDR1 SGDLS, CDR2 YYNGEE. Trimming stripped 5 bases from V and 7 bases from J, with 16 bases between. The CDR3 has 14 residues. The CDR3, as DNA: TGTGCCAGCAGGTTGACTAGGTCGGGGAATGAGCAGTTCTTC. Protein: CASRLTRSGNEQFF.

The chain couples TRBV7-6 to TRBJ1-5; D unresolved. CDR1 SGHVS and CDR2 FNYEAQ come from the germline V gene. Trimming left V 11 bases short and J 3 bases short, with 23 bases between. CDR3 length: 16 amino acids. In DNA, the CDR3 is TGTGCCCCAGAGTTGTTACGAGGGCTAATCAATCAGCCCCAGCATTTT. The encoded protein is CAPELLRGLINQPQHF.

The J gene is TRBJ1-6, the V gene TRBV3-1 (or the pseudogene TRBV3-2), with D perhaps matching TRBD1 (6 bases). The germline V and J ends were trimmed by 2 bases and 4 bases, with 12 bases remaining between them. From germline, CDR1 is LGHDT and CDR2 YNNKEL (reference sequence). CDR3 size: 16 residues. The CDR3 DNA sequence: TGTGCCAGCAGCCAAACCAGGACAGTTTATAATTCACCCCTCCACTTT. As protein: CASSQTRTVYNSPLHF.

The V and J genes are TRBV15 and TRBJ2-7; the D gene is possibly TRBD1 (6 bases). The CDR3 contains 15 residues. The V end was cut by 2 bases, the J end by 4 bases, with 15 bases between. Germline CDR1 LNHNV, CDR2 YYDKDF (reference sequence). In DNA form, the CDR3 reads TGTGCCACCAGCAGAACCCGGGACACCTTATACGAGCAGTACTTC. Protein product: CATSRTRDTLYEQYF.

The gene calls are TRBV27 and TRBJ2-7, with 7 bases lining up with TRBD1. The CDR3 totals 15 residues. With 2 bases clipped from V and 3 bases from J, the junction kept 7 bases outside the gene matches. Germline-derived CDR1 and CDR2 are MNHEY and SMNVEV (reference sequence). CDR3: CASSLSRGPFYEQYF. In DNA form, the CDR3 reads TGTGCCAGCAGTTTAAGTAGGGGGCCGTTCTACGAGCAGTACTTC.

The rearrangement joins TRBV20-1 to TRBJ2-3; 7 bases align to TRBD2. The CDR3 is 16 amino acids. J gave up 0 bases and V 3 bases, and 9 bases lay outside the gene matches. Germline CDR1 is DFQATT and CDR2 is SNEGSKA (reference sequence). CDR3 DNA: TGCAGTGCTAGTGGCGCGGGAGTAGGTAGCACAGATACGCAGTATTTT. It is translated as CSASGAGVGSTDTQYF.

V and J are TRBV7-2 and TRBJ2-5; TRBD1 is a possible D gene (6 bases). The CDR3 sequence is 17 residues long. Trimming cost V 3 bases and J 1 base, with 18 bases left between them. Germline CDR1 SGHTA, CDR2 FQGNSA. The CDR3 loop is CASSFRTVRGTQETQYF. CDR3 in DNA: TGTGCCAGCAGCTTTAGGACAGTTAGAGGGACCCAAGAGACCCAGTACTTC.

This clone was seen a few times. This chain links TRBV7-8 with TRBJ2-3; perhaps TRBD2 as D (5 bases). Germline assignment: CDR1 SGHVS and CDR2 FQNEAQ. The V end lost 7 bases, the J end lost 0 bases, and 14 bases lay between the germline ends. CDR3 length: 15 residues. The CDR3 nucleotides read TGTGCCAGCACCCCCGCGCGGGTGAGCACAGATACGCAGTATTTT. This sequence encodes CASTPARVSTDTQYF.

Details on this clone: This CDR3 is also generated by other DNA sequences in the sample. This rearrangement joins TRBV11-2 to TRBJ2-1; 11 bases match TRBD2. The CDR3 covers 17 residues. V lost 2 bases, J lost 4 bases, and 7 bases stayed unmatched. CDR1 is SGHAT, CDR2 FQNNGV, per germline. Written as DNA, the CDR3 is TGTGCCAGCAGCTTACTCGCAACTAGCGGGAGTTACAATGAGCAGTTCTTC. Translated, it gives CASSLLATSGSYNEQFF.

This chain joins TRBV6-1 and TRBJ2-5; tentatively, D is TRBD2 (5 bases). The CDR3 runs 14 residues. Looked up from germline, CDR1 is MNHNS and CDR2 is SASEGT. Trimming left V 3 bases short and J 4 bases short, with 12 bases between. CDR3 amino acids: CASSEGYRGETQYF. The CDR3 nucleotides read TGTGCCAGCAGTGAGGGGTATCGGGGAGAGACCCAGTACTTC.

The genes are TRBV11-2 and TRBJ2-7, with D uncertain. The CDR3 sequence is 12 residues long. Deletions cut 5 bases from V and 2 bases from J, with 7 bases between. Germline lookup yields CDR1 SGHAT and CDR2 FQNNGV. CDR3 sequence (DNA): TGTGCCAGCAGCCGCGGAACCTACGAGCAGTACTTC. Translation: CASSRGTYEQYF. The complete variable domain, with remaining parts taken from reference TRBV11-2 and TRBJ2-7, reads EAGVAQSPRYKIIEKRQSVAFWCNPISGHATLYWYQQILGQGPKLLIQFQNNGVVDDSQLPKDRFSAERLKGVDSTLKIQPAKLEDSAVYLCASSRGTYEQYFGPGTRLTVT.

The chain joins TRBV7-2 to TRBJ1-2; the D gene is possibly TRBD1 (6 bases). V lost 4 bases, J lost 4 bases, and 13 bases lay in between. Germline values: CDR1 SGHTA, CDR2 FQGNSA. The CDR3 sequence is 14 residues long. The CDR3 spells CASSSTTGPYGYTF. The CDR3 nucleotides read TGTGCCAGCAGCTCAACGACAGGTCCCTATGGCTACACCTTC.

The V gene is TRBV19, the J gene TRBJ2-3, with D possibly being TRBD1 (6 bases). Trimming pared 8 bases from V and 3 bases from J, leaving 15 bases between. The CDR3 length is 14 residues. In germline, CDR1 is LNHDA, CDR2 SQIVND (reference sequence). CDR3 protein: CASAQGPNTDTQYF. The CDR3 DNA sequence: TGTGCCAGTGCACAGGGTCCTAATACAGATACGCAGTATTTT.

The chain joins TRBV5-1 to TRBJ1-1; D is unresolved. V lost 0 bases to trimming and J lost 9 bases, with 12 bases between them. The length of the CDR3 is 13 residues. Germline V gene sequence: CDR1 SGHRS, CDR2 YFSETQ. The CDR3 DNA reads as TGCGCCAGCAGCTTGGCTGGGAGAAGCCAAGCTTTCTTT. This codes for CASSLAGRSQAFF. Full variable domain (remainder filled in from reference TRBV5-1 and TRBJ1-1): KAGVTQTPRYLIKTRGQQVTLSCSPISGHRSVSWYQQTPGQGLQFLFEYFSETQRNKGNFPGRFSGRQFSNSRSEMNVSTLELGDSALYLCASSLAGRSQAFFGQGTRLTVV.

The gene calls are TRBV19 and TRBJ2-5; 7 bases match TRBD1. CDR1 is LNHDA and CDR2 is SQIVND in the germline V gene (reference sequence). This CDR3 has 13 residues. With 7 bases clipped from V and 5 bases from J, the junction kept 7 bases outside the gene matches. CDR3 DNA: TGTGCCAGTACCCCCAGGGGGAAGGAGACCCAGTACTTC. It yields the protein CASTPRGKETQYF.

Only a few counts were recorded for this clone. The rearrangement uses TRBV6-6 and TRBJ2-1; 13 bases map to TRBD2. Germline values: CDR1 MNHNY, CDR2 SVGAGI (reference sequence). This CDR3 is built from 17 residues. The V and J ends lost 5 bases and 3 bases, in that order; junction bases with no gene match: 7. Here the CDR3 DNA reads TGTGCCAGCAGTCTGGGACTAGCGGGGCCGCGCTACAATGAGCAGTTCTTC. Protein: CASSLGLAGPRYNEQFF.

The chain employs TRBV3-1 (or the pseudogene TRBV3-2) and TRBJ2-3; 10 positions match TRBD2. Looked up from germline, CDR1 is LGHDT and CDR2 is YNNKEL (reference sequence). V gave up 3 bases and J gave up 2 bases; unmatched junction bases: 5. CDR3 length: 16 amino acids. The CDR3, as DNA: TGTGCCAGCAGCCATCGGACTAGCGGCTACACAGATACGCAGTATTTT. It translates to CASSHRTSGYTDTQYF.

This clone turned up a few times. At one of its ends the junction is not consistent with the germline gene, which may arise from a read error. This specimen includes other DNA sequences encoding the same CDR3. This chain uses TRBV5-1 with TRBJ2-2; no definite D call. This CDR3 has 13 residues. Germline loops: CDR1 SGHRS, CDR2 YFSETQ. The CDR3 spells CASSLTDTGELFF. The CDR3, as DNA: TGCGCCAGCAGCCTCACCGACACTGGGGAGCTGTTTTTT.